This TCR beta chain was sequenced during a study of T cell repertoires in cytomegalovirus infection. This clonotype occurred many times. What it binds is unknown. Per germline, CDR1 SSHAT and CDR2 FNYEAQ (reference sequence). V was pared by 5 bases and J by 0 bases, with 7 bases between. The CDR3 is 13 amino acids. TCRdb reprocessed the reads via MiXCR and lists one record per CDR3 protein. Altogether 65,000 to 85,000 distinct CDR3 sequences are present, roughly 28% being singletons, with the ten largest covering roughly three fifths. Material: CD8+ T cells from cultured PBMCs, obtained from culture after CMV antigen stimulation. V is TRBV7-7 and J is TRBJ1-1; D not certain. The clonotype originates from a human donor in good health (CMV status not recorded). Some clones in this sample may be carry-over from other donors' samples. CDR3 sequence reads: CASSRRLNTEAFF. CDR3 nucleotide sequence: TGTGCCAGCAGCCGCCGCTTGAACACTGAAGCTTTCTTT.